This T cell receptor beta chain came from a study of blood T cell repertoires in COVID-19. Study overall: Sources were T cells, B-cell-depleted T cells, or PBMCs; the material itself was cDNA or gDNA.

The germline V gene encodes CDR1 LNHDA and CDR2 SQIVND (reference sequence). The V and J ends lost 5 bases and 1 base, in that order; junction bases with no gene match: 12. This CDR3 has 17 residues. TCRdb's copy holds only in-frame clones and misses some; the assay was immunoSEQ multiplex PCR. The profile shows more than 300,000 clones, more than 75% of them singletons. All enrollees were roughly 18 to 95 years old and from some 24 US areas. Cohorts were based on clinical histories the participants reported. Recovery among Cohort 3 donors was established by two negative PCRs, clearance, or symptom resolution.

This clonotype was obtained from a young woman who had recovered from COVID-19. Sample: PBMCs or T cells enriched from blood (not recorded which). This rearrangement joins TRBV19 to TRBJ1-2; 8 bases are a match to TRBD1. The CDR3 region is CASSSPYRQGINYGYTF. The CDR3, as DNA: TGTGCCAGTAGTTCCCCCTACCGACAGGGGATTAACTATGGCTACACCTTC.